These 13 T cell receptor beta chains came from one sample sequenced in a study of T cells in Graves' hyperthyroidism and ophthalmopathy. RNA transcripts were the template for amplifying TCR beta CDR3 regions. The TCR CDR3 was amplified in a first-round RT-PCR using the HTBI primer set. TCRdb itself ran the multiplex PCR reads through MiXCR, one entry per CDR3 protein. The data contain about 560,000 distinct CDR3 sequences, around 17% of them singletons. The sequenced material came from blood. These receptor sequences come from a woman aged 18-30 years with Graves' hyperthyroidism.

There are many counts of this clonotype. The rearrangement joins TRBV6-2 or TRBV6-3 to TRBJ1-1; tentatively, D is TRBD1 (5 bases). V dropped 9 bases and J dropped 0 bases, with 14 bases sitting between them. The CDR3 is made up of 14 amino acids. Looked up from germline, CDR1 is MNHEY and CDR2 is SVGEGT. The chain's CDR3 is CASHRTRMNTEAFF. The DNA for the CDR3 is TGTGCCAGTCATCGGACAAGAATGAACACTGAAGCTTTCTTT.

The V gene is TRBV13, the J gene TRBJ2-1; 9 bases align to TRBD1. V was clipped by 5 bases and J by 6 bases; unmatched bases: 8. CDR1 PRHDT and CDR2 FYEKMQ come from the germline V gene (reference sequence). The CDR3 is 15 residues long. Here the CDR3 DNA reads TGTGCCAGCAGCACAACGCCGGGACAGGGCAATGAGCAGTTCTTC. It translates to CASSTTPGQGNEQFF.

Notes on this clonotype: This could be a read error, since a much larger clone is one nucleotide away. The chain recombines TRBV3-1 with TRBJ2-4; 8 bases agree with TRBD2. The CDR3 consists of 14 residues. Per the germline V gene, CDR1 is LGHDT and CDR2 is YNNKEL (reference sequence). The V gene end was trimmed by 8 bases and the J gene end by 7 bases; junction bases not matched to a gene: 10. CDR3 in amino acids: CASGPRTSWNIQYF. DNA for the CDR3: TGTGCCAGCGGCCCGAGGACTAGCTGGAACATTCAGTACTTC.

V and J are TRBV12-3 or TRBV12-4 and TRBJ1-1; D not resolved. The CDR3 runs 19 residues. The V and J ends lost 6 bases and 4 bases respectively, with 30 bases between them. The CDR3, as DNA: TGTGCCAGCAGCCCCGGTCGTCGTCTGCACACCGTCTTTTTCACTGAAGCTTTCTTT. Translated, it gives CASSPGRRLHTVFFTEAFF.

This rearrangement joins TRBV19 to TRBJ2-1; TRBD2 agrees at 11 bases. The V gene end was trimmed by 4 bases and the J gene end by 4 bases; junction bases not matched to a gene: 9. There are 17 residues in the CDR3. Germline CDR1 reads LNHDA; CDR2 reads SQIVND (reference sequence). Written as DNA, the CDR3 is TGTGCCAGTAGTACCCGGGGACTAGCGGAGTTGTACAATGAGCAGTTCTTC. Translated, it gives CASSTRGLAELYNEQFF.

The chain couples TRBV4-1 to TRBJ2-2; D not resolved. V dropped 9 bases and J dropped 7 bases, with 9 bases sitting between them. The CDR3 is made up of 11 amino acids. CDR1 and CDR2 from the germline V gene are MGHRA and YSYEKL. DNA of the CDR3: TGCGCCAGTGGGTTGGGCGGGGAGCTGTTTTTT. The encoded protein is CASGLGGELFF.

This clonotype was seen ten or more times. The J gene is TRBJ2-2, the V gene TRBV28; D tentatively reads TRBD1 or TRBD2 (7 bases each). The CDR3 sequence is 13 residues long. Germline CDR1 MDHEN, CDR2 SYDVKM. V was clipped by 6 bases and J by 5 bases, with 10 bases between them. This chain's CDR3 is CASSRGGTGELFF. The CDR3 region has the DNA TGTGCCAGCAGCAGGGGGGGGACCGGGGAGCTGTTTTTT.

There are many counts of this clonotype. Here the CDR3 DNA reads TGTGCCAGCTCTCCTAGCCAGGTCTACGAGCAGTACTTC. Protein product: CASSPSQVYEQYF. The chain combines TRBV18 with TRBJ2-7; tentative D call: TRBD2 (5 bases). The V gene's germline CDR1 is KGHSH and CDR2 LQKENI. The length of the CDR3 is 13 residues. V was clipped by 6 bases and J by 3 bases, with 12 bases between them.

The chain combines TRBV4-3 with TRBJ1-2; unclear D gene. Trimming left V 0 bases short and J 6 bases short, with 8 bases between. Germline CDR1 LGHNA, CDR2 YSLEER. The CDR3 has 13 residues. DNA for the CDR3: TGCGCCAGCAGCCAAGACGGAGTTAATGGCTACACCTTC. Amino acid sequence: CASSQDGVNGYTF.

For the CDR3, the DNA is TGTGCCAGCAGCGTGGGGGCCCCAGATACGCAGTATTTT. Translation gives CASSVGAPDTQYF. The chain employs TRBV27 and TRBJ2-3; tentative D call: TRBD1 (6 bases). The CDR3 has 13 amino acids. V was clipped by 6 bases and J by 4 bases, with 11 bases between them. CDR1 is MNHEY and CDR2 is SMNVEV in the germline V gene (reference sequence).

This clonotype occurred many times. CDR3: CASSLERAGQPQHF. The CDR3 DNA is TGTGCCAGCAGCTTAGAAAGGGCAGGTCAGCCCCAGCATTTT. The V call is TRBV7-2, the J call TRBJ1-5, with no clear D. This CDR3 comprises 14 residues. The V gene lost 1 base and the J gene lost 6 bases, with 10 bases spanning the gap. Germline V gene sequence: CDR1 SGHTA, CDR2 FQGNSA.

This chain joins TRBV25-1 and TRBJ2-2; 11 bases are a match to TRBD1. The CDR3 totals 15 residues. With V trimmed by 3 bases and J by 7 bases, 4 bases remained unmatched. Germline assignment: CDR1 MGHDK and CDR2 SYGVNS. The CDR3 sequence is CASSDGQGAGGELFF. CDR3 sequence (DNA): TGTGCCAGCAGTGACGGACAGGGGGCGGGCGGGGAGCTGTTTTTT.

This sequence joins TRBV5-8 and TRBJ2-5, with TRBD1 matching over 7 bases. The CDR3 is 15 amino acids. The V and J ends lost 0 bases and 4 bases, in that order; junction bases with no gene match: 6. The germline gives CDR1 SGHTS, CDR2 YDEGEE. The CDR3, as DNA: TGTGCCAGCAGCTTGGGTGAGGGGGCCCGAGAGACCCAGTACTTC. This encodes CASSLGEGARETQYF.